The source of this TCR beta chain is a study of cytomegalovirus exposure and HLA in healthy donors. Study-wide points: A later analysis reportedly found that, within productive TCRs, an Asian-associated ancestry cluster had fewer N-insertions than the mean observed across the roughly 690 donors. Follow-up analysis found HLA locus-dependent TCR association rates, highest for DRB1 and lowest for HLA-C.

13 Jbeta primers and 60 Vbeta primers were used for the PCR. Data came from immunoSEQ multiplex PCR; TCRdb stores just in-frame clones and leaves some out. The data show 140,000 to 150,000 clones, just over 65% seen once. In its sample, this clone was seen a few times. Its target is not known. Germline CDR1 and CDR2: LNHDA and SQIVND (reference sequence). The CDR3 totals 15 residues. The V segment lost 8 bases and the J segment 3 bases; nucleotides outside the gene matches: 8. The receptor's source is a woman in her sixties in good health and CMV-seronegative. This chain uses TRBV19 with TRBJ1-1; TRBD1 matches at 11 bases. The sequenced sample consisted of PBMCs. The CDR3 here is CASSDRGLVDTEAFF. The CDR3 DNA reads as TGTGCCAGTTCGGACAGGGGGCTTGTTGACACTGAAGCTTTCTTT.